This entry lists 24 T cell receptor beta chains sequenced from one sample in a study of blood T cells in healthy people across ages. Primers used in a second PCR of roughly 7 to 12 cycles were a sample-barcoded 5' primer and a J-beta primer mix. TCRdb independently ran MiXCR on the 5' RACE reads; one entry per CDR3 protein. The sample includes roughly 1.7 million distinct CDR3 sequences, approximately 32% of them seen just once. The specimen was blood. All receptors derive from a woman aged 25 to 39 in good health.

CDR3 nucleotide sequence: TGCGCCAGCAGCCAAGATCGAGCAGGGCTAGGGAATGAGCAGTTCTTC. The encoded protein is CASSQDRAGLGNEQFF. The rearrangement links TRBV4-1 to TRBJ2-1; D is perhaps TRBD1 (5 bases). The V gene's germline CDR1 is MGHRA and CDR2 YSYEKL. Between the trimmed V and J ends, which lost 0 bases and 7 bases, there was a span of 16 bases. This CDR3 contains 16 residues.

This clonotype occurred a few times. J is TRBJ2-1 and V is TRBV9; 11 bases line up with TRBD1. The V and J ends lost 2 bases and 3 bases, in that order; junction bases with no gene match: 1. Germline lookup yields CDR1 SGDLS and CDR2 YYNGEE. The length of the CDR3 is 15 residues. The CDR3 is CASSVGQGDYNEQFF. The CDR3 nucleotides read TGTGCCAGCAGCGTGGGACAGGGGGACTACAATGAGCAGTTCTTC.

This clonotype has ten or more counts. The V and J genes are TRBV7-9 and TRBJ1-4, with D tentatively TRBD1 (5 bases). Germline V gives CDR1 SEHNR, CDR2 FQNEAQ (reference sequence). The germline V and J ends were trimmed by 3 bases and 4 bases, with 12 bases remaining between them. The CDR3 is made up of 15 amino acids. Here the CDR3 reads CASSFITGHNEKLFF. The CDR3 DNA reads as TGTGCCAGCAGCTTCATTACAGGTCATAATGAAAAACTGTTTTTT.

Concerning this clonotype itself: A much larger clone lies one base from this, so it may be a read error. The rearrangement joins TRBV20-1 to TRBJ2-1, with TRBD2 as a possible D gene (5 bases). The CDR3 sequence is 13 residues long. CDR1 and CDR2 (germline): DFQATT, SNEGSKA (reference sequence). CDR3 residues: CGAVRLTYNEQFF. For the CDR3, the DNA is TGCGGTGCTGTGAGACTAACCTACAATGAGCAGTTCTTC.

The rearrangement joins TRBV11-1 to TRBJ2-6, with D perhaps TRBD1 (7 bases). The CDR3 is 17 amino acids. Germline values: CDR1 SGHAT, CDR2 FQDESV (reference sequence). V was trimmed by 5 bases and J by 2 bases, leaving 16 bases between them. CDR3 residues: CASSPKTGRTGANVLTF. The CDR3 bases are TGTGCCAGCAGCCCCAAGACAGGGAGGACTGGGGCCAACGTCCTGACTTTC. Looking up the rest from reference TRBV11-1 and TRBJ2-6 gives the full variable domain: EAEVAQSPRYKITEKSQAVAFWCDPISGHATLYWYRQILGQGPELLVQFQDESVVDDSQLPKDRFSAERLKGVDSTLKIQPAELGDSAMYLCASSPKTGRTGANVLTFGAGSRLTVL.

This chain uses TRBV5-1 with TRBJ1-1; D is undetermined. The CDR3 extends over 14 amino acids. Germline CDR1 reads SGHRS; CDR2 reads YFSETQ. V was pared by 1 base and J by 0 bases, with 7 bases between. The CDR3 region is CASSLTRLNTEAFF. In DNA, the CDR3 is TGCGCCAGCAGCTTGACCAGATTGAACACTGAAGCTTTCTTT. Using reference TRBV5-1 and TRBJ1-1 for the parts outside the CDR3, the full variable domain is KAGVTQTPRYLIKTRGQQVTLSCSPISGHRSVSWYQQTPGQGLQFLFEYFSETQRNKGNFPGRFSGRQFSNSRSEMNVSTLELGDSALYLCASSLTRLNTEAFFGQGTRLTVV.

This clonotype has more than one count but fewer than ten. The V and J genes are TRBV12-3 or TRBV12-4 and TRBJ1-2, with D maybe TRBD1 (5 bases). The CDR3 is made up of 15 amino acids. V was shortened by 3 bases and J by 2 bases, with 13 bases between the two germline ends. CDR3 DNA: TGTGCCAGCAGTTTTCAGGCGGGGGGGAACTATGGCTACACCTTC. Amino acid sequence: CASSFQAGGNYGYTF.

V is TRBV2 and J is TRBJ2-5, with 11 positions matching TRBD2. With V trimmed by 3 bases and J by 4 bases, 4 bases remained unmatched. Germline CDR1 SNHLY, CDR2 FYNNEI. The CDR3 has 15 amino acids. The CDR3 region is CASSESSGGLETQYF. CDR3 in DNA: TGTGCCAGCAGTGAGTCTAGCGGGGGGTTAGAGACCCAGTACTTC. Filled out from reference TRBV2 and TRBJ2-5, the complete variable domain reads EPEVTQTPSHQVTQMGQEVILRCVPISNHLYFYWYRQILGQKVEFLVSFYNNEISEKSEIFDDQFSVERPDGSNFTLKIRSTKLEDSAMYFCASSESSGGLETQYFGPGTRLLVL.

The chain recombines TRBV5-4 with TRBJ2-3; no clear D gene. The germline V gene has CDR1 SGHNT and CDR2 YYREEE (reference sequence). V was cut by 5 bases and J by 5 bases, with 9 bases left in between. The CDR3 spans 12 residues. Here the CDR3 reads CASSDRRDTQYF. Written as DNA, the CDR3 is TGTGCCAGCAGTGATAGGCGAGATACGCAGTATTTT.

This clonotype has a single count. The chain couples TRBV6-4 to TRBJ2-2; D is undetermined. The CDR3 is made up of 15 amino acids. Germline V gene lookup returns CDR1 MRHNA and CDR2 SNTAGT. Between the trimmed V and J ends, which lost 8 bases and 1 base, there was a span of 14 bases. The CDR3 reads CASPSPVENTGELFF. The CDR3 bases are TGTGCCAGCCCCTCACCGGTCGAGAACACCGGGGAGCTGTTTTTT.

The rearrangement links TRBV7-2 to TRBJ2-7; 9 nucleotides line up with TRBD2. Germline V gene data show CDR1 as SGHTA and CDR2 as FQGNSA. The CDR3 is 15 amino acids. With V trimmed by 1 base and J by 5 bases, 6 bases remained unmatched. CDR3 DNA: TGTGCCAGCAGCTTAGGAAATAGCGGGAGTGACGAGCAGTACTTC. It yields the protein CASSLGNSGSDEQYF.

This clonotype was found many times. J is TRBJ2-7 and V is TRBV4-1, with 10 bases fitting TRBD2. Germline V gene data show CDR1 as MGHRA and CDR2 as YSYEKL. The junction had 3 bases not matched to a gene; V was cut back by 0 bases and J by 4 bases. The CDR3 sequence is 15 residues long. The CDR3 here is CASSQEKREGYEQYF. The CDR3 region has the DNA TGCGCCAGCAGCCAAGAAAAGCGGGAGGGTTACGAGCAGTACTTC.

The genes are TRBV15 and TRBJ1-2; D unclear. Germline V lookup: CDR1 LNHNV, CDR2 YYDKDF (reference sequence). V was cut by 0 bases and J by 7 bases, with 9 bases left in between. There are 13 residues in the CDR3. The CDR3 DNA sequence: TGTGCCACCAGCAGAGACACCCAAGGTGGCTACACCTTC. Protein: CATSRDTQGGYTF.

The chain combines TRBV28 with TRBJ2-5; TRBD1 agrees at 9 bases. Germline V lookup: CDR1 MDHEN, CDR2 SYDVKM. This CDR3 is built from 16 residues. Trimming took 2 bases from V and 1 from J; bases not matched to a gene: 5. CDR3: CASSLPGQGFQETQYF. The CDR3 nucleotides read TGTGCCAGCAGTTTACCGGGACAGGGCTTCCAAGAGACCCAGTACTTC.

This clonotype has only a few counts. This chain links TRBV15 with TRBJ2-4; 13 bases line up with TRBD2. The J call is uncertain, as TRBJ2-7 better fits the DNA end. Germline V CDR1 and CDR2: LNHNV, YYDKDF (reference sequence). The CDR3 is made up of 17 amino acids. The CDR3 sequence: CATSREYGLAGAYEQYF. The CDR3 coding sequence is TGTGCCACCAGCAGAGAATATGGACTAGCGGGAGCCTACGAGCAGTACTTC.

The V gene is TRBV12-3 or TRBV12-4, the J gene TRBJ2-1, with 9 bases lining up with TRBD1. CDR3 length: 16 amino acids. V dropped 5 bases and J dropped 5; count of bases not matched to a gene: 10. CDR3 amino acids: CASSRYRDRVDNEQFF. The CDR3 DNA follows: TGTGCCAGCAGTCGATACCGGGACAGGGTGGACAATGAGCAGTTCTTC.

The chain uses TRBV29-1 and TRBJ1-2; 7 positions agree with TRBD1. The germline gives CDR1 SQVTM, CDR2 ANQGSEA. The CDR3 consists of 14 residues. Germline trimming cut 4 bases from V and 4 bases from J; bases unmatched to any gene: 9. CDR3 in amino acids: CSVVPGGGGYGYTF. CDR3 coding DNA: TGCAGCGTTGTTCCAGGGGGAGGGGGCTATGGCTACACCTTC.

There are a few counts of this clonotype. The CDR3 loop is CASSTGTSGMGQFF. DNA for the CDR3: TGTGCCAGCAGCACCGGGACTAGCGGGATGGGGCAGTTCTTC. The chain has TRBV6-5 and TRBJ2-1; TRBD2 agrees at 13 bases. The CDR3 covers 14 residues. Germline V lookup: CDR1 MNHEY, CDR2 SVGAGI. The trim removed 6 bases at V and 12 bases at J, leaving 8 bases unmatched.

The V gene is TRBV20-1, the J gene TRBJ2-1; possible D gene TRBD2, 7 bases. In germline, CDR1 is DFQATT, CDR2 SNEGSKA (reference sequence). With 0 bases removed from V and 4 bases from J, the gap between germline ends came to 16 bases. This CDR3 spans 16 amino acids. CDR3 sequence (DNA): TGCAGTGCTAGAGATCTAGAGGGAGGGGGATACAATGAGCAGTTCTTC. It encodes CSARDLEGGGYNEQFF.

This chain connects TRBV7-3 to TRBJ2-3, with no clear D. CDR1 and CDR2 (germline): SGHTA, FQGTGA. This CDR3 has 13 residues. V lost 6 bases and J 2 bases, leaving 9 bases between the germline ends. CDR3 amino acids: CASSNSATDTQYF. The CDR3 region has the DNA TGTGCCAGCAGTAATTCGGCCACAGATACGCAGTATTTT.

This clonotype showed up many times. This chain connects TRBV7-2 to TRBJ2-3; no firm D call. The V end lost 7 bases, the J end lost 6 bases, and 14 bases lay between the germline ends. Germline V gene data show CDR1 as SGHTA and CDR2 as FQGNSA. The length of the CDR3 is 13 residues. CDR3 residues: CASTGPGRDTQYF. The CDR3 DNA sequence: TGTGCCAGCACCGGACCAGGCCGTGATACGCAGTATTTT. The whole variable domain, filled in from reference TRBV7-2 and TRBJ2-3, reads GAGVSQSPSNKVTEKGKDVELRCDPISGHTALYWYRQSLGQGLEFLIYFQGNSAPDKSGLPSDRFSAERTGGSVSTLTIQRTQQEDSAVYLCASTGPGRDTQYFGPGTRLTVL.

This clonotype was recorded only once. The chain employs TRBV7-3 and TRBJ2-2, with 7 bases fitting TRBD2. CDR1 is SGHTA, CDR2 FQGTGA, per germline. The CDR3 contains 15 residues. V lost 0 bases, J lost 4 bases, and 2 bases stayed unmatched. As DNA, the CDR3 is TGTGCCAGCAGCTTAACGGGACTAAGCACCGGGGAGCTGTTTTTT. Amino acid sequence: CASSLTGLSTGELFF.

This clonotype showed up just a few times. CDR3: CAISELVAGAMGNTGELFF. CDR3 in DNA: TGTGCCATCAGTGAGTTAGTAGCGGGAGCGATGGGGAACACCGGGGAGCTGTTTTTT. The chain employs TRBV10-3 and TRBJ2-2; 9 bases are a match to TRBD2. Germline V lookup: CDR1 ENHRY, CDR2 SYGVKD. The J segment lost 1 base and the V segment lost 1 base, leaving 10 bases of the junction unmatched. The CDR3 loop spans 19 amino acids.

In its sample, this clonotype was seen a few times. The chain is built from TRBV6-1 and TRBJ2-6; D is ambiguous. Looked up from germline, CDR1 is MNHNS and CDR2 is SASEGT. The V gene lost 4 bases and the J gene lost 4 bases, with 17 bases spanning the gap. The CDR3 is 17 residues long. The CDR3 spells CASSVEMNNGGANVLTF. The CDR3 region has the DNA TGTGCCAGCAGTGTGGAGATGAATAATGGAGGGGCCAACGTCCTGACTTTC.